This T cell receptor (beta chain) was profiled in a study of T-cell memory formation after mild COVID-19. Via MiXCR, TCRdb re-called the 5' RACE reads, giving one row per CDR3 protein. The top ten hold about 40% of the sample, which has approximately 89,000 distinct CDR3 sequences, around 13% seen once. Germline-derived CDR1 and CDR2 are SEHNR and FQNEAQ (reference sequence). This CDR3 spans 15 amino acids. V was pared by 5 bases and J by 8 bases, with 11 bases of the junction left unmatched. The source material was PBMCs or a T cell subset sorted from them (not recorded which). The sequence was collected from a man in his late teens or twenties who had mild COVID-19 (a few samples of this study predate the infection). Cell type and time point are not known. The chain recombines TRBV7-9 with TRBJ2-1, with 8 positions matching TRBD1. The CDR3 sequence: CASSDGGTGSYEQFF. For the CDR3, the DNA is TGTGCCAGCAGCGATGGGGGGACAGGAAGTTATGAGCAGTTCTTC. The whole variable domain, remainder taken from reference TRBV7-9 and TRBJ2-1, is DTGVSQNPRHKITKRGQNVTFRCDPISEHNRLYWYRQTLGQGPEFLTYFQNEAQLEKSRLLSDRFSAERPKGSFSTLEIQRTEQGDSAMYLCASSDGGTGSYEQFFGPGTRLTVL.